This T cell receptor (beta chain) originates from a study of shared clonotypes between healthy human individuals. Deletions cut 1 base from V and 5 bases from J, with 12 bases between. CDR1 and CDR2 (germline): SNHLY, FYNNEI. The CDR3 consists of 15 residues. As processed by the authors: ImmunoSEQ junction-only sequences lacked quality scores, so their filtering differed. The assay was immunoSEQ multiplex PCR, and TCRdb's table has in-frame clones only and misses some. D and trimming were read from the DNA, whereas the V and J calls and clone size are those reported in that table. The sample has around 430,000 clones, 75% to 85% seen once; the top ten hold approximately 13%.

The sequence came from a woman in her 40s in good health. Some clones in this sample may be carry-over from other donors' samples. The sequenced sample was PBMCs. The chain links TRBV2 to TRBJ2-1; D is perhaps TRBD1 or TRBD2 (5 bases each). CDR3 sequence reads: CASSEGGRGDNEQFF. CDR3 sequence (DNA): TGTGCCAGCAGTGAAGGGGGCCGGGGTGACAATGAGCAGTTCTTC.